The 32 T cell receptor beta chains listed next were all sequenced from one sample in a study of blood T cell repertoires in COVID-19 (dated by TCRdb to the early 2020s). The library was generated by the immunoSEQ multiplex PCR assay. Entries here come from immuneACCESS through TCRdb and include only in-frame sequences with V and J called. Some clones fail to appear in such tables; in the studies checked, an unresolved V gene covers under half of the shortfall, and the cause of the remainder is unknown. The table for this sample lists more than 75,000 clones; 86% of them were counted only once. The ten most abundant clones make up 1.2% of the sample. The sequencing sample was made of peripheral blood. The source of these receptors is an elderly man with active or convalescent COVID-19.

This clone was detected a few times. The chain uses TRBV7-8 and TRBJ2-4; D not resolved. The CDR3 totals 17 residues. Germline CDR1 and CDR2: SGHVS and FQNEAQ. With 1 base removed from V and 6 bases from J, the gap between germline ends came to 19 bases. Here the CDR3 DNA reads TGTGCCAGCAGCTTAGTTGGCGTTCGAGGTTCCCGAAACATTCAGTACTTC. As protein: CASSLVGVRGSRNIQYF.

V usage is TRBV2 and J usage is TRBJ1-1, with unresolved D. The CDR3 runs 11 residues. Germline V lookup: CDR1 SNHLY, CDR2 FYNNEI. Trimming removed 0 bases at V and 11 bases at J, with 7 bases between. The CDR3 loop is CASSEALAAFF. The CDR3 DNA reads TGTGCCAGCAGTGAAGCGCTTGCGGCTTTCTTT.

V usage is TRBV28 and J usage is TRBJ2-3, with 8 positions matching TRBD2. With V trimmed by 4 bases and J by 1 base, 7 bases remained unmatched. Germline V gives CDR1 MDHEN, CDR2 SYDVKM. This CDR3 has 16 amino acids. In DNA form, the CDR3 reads TGTGCCAGCAGTTCCCTCGGTAGCGGGGGCACAGATACGCAGTATTTT. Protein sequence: CASSSLGSGGTDTQYF.

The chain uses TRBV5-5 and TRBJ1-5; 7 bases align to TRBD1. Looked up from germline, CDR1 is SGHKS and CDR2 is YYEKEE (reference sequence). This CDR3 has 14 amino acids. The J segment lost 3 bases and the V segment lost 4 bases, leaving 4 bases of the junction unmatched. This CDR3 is CASSQDRYNQPQHF. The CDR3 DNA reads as TGTGCCAGCAGCCAGGACAGGTACAATCAGCCCCAGCATTTT.

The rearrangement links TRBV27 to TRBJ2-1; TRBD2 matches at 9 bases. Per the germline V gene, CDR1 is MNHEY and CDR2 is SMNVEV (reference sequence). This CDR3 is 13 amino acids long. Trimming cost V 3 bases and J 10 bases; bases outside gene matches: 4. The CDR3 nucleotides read TGTGCCAGCAGTTTGCTGCGGGGGGGCGAGCAGTTCTTC. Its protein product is CASSLLRGGEQFF.

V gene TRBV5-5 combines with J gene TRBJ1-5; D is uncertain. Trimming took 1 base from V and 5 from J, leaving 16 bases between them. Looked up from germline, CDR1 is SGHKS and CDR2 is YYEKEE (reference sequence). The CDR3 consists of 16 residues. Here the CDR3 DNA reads TGTGCCAGCAGCTTGTCTTCGACAACTAGAGATCAGCCCCAGCATTTT. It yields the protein CASSLSSTTRDQPQHF.

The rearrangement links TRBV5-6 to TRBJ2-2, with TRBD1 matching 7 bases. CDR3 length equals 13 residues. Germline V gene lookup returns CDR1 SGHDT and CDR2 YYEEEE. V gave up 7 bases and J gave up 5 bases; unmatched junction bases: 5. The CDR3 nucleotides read TGTGCCAGCGCGTCAGGGGGAACCGGGGAGCTGTTTTTT. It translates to CASASGGTGELFF. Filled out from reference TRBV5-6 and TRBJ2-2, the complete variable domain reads DAGVTQSPTHLIKTRGQQVTLRCSPKSGHDTVSWYQQALGQGPQFIFQYYEEEERQRGNFPDRFSGHQFPNYSSELNVNALLLGDSALYLCASASGGTGELFFGEGSRLTVL.

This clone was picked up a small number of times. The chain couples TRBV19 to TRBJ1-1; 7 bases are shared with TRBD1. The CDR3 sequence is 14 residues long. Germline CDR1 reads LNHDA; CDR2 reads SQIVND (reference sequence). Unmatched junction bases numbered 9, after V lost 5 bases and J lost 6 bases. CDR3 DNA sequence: TGTGCCAGTAGTGTAACAGGGGCAGGGGCTGAAGCTTTCTTT. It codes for CASSVTGAGAEAFF.

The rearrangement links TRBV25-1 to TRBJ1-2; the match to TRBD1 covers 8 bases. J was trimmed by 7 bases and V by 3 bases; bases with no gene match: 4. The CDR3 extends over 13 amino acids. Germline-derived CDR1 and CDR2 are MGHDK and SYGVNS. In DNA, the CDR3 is TGTGCCAGCAGTGAGCAGGGGGCGGGTGGCTACACCTTC. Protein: CASSEQGAGGYTF.

CDR3 DNA sequence: TGTGCCACCAGTGACTCCCGGACAGGGGCGGATCAGCCCCAGCATTTT. Translated: CATSDSRTGADQPQHF. The V and J genes are TRBV24-1 and TRBJ1-5; 9 positions agree with TRBD1. This CDR3 is 16 amino acids long. CDR1 and CDR2 (germline): KGHDR, SFDVKD. Trimming at V came to 4 bases and at J to 5 bases, leaving 8 bases not matched to a gene.

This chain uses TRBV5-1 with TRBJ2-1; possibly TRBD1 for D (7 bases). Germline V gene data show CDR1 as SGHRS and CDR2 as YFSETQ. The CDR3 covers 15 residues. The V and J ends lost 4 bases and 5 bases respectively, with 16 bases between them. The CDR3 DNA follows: TGCGCCAGCAGCACCGGCGGGACAGCAAACAATGAGCAGTTCTTC. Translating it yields CASSTGGTANNEQFF.

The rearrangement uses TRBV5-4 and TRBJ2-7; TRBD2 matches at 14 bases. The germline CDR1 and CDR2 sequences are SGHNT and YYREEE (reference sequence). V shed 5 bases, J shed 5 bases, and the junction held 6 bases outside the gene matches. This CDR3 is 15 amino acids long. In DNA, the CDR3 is TGTGCCAGCAGGGACGGGACTAGCGGGAGAAACGAGCAGTACTTC. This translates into CASRDGTSGRNEQYF.

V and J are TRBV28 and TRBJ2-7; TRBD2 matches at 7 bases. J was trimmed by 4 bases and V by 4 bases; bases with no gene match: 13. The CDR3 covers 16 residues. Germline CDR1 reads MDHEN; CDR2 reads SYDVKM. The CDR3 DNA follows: TGTGCCAGCAGTTCTCCTTCGGGAGGAATGAGGTACGAGCAGTACTTC. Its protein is CASSSPSGGMRYEQYF. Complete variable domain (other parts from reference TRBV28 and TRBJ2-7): DVKVTQSSRYLVKRTGEKVFLECVQDMDHENMFWYRQDPGLGLRLIYFSYDVKMKEKGDIPEGYSVSREKKERFSLILESASTNQTSMYLCASSSPSGGMRYEQYFGPGTRLTVT.

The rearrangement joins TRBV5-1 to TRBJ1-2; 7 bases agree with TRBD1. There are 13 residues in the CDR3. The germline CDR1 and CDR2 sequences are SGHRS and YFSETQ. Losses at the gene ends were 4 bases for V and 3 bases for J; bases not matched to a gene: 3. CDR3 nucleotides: TGCGCCAGCAGCACCGGACAGGACTATGGCTACACCTTC. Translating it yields CASSTGQDYGYTF.

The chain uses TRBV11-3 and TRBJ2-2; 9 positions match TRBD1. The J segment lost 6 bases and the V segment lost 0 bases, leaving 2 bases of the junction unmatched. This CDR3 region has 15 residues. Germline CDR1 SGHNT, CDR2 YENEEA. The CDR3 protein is CASSLEGQGPGELFF. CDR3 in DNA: TGTGCCAGCAGCTTAGAGGGACAGGGCCCCGGGGAGCTGTTTTTT.

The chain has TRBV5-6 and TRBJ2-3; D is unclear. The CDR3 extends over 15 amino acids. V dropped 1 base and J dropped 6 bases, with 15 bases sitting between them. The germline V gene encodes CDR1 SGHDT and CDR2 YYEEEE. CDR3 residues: CASSLWATHEDTQYF. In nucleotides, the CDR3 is TGTGCCAGCAGCTTGTGGGCAACCCATGAGGATACGCAGTATTTT.

CDR3 region: CASSPQGTSPLHF. The CDR3 DNA is TGTGCCAGCAGTCCCCAGGGAACTTCACCCCTCCACTTT. The genes are TRBV12-3 or TRBV12-4 and TRBJ1-6, with D tentatively TRBD1 (5 bases). The CDR3 is 13 residues long. Trimming took off 5 bases at V and 9 bases at J, with 11 bases between the two ends.

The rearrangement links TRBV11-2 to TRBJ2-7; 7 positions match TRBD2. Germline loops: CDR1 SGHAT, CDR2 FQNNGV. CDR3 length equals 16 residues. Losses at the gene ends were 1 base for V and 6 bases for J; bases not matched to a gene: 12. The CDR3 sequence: CASSLVGGGSLLEQYF. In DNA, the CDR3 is TGTGCCAGCAGCTTAGTGGGGGGGGGTTCCCTCCTCGAGCAGTACTTC.

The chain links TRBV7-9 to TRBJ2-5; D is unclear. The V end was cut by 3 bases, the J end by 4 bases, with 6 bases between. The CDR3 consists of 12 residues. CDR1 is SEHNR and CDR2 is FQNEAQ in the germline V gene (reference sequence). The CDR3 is CASSFGGETQYF. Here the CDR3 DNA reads TGTGCCAGCAGCTTCGGCGGAGAGACCCAGTACTTC.

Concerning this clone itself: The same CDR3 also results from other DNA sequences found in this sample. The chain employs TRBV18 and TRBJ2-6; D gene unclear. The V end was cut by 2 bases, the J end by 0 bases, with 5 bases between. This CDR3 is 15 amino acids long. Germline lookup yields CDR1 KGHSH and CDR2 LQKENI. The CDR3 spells CASSPTDSGANVLTF. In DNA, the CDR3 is TGTGCCAGCTCACCAACAGACTCTGGGGCCAACGTCCTGACTTTC.

CDR3 loop: CASSLGLAGTTGELFF. CDR3 coding DNA: TGTGCCAGCTCACTGGGACTAGCGGGCACCACCGGGGAGCTGTTTTTT. The chain employs TRBV18 and TRBJ2-2, with 12 bases fitting TRBD2. V lost 4 bases and J lost 4; bases outside the gene matches: 4. Per the germline V gene, CDR1 is KGHSH and CDR2 is LQKENI. The CDR3 runs to 16 residues.

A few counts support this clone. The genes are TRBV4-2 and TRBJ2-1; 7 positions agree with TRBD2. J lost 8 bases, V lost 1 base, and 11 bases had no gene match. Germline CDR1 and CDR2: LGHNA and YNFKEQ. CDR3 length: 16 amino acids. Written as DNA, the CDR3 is TGTGCCAGCAGCCAAGGGCGAGGGGCGGGAGTGGATGAGCAGTTCTTC. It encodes CASSQGRGAGVDEQFF.

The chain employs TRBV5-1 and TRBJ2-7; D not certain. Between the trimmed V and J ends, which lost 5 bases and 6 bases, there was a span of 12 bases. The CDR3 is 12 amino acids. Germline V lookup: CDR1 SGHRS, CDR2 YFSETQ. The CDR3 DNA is TGCGCCAGCAGTAAACCGGGTTTCGAGCAGTACTTC. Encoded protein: CASSKPGFEQYF.

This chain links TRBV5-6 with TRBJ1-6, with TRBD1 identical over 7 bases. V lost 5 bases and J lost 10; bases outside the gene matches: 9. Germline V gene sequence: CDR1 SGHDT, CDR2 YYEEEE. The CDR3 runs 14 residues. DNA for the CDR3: TGTGCCAGCAGTCCGGGGTCAGGGGGGTCACCCCTCCACTTT. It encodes CASSPGSGGSPLHF.

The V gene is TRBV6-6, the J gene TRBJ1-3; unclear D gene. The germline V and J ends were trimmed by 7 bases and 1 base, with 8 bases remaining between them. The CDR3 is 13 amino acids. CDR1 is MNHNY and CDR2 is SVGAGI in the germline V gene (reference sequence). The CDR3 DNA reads TGTGCCAGCACCTTCACATCTGGAAACACCATATATTTT. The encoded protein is CASTFTSGNTIYF.

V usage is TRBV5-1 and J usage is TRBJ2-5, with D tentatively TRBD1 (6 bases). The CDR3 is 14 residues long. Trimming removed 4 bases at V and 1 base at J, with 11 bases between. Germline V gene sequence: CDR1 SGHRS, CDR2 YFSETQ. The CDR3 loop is CASSPGHSQETQYF. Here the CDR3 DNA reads TGCGCCAGCAGCCCGGGACACAGCCAAGAGACCCAGTACTTC.

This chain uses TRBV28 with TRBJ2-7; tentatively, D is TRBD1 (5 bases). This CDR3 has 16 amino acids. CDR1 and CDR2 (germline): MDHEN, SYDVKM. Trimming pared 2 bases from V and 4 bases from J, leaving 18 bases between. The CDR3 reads CASSLGVGHRIYEQYF. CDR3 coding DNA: TGTGCCAGCAGTTTAGGGGTCGGACATCGTATTTACGAGCAGTACTTC. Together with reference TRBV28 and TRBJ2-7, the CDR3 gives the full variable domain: DVKVTQSSRYLVKRTGEKVFLECVQDMDHENMFWYRQDPGLGLRLIYFSYDVKMKEKGDIPEGYSVSREKKERFSLILESASTNQTSMYLCASSLGVGHRIYEQYFGPGTRLTVT.

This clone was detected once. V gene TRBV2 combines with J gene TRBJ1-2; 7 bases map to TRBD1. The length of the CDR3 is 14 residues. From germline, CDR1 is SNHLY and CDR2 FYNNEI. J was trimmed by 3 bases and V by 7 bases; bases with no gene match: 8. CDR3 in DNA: TGTGCCAGCAAGACCCGGACAGGCGACTATGGCTACACCTTC. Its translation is CASKTRTGDYGYTF.

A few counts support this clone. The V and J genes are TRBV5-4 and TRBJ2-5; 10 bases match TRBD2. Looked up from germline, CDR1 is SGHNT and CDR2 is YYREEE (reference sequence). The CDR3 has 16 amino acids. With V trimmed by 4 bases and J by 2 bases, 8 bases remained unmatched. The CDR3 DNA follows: TGTGCCAGCAGCCGTGCCCCTAGCGGGAGTCAAGAGACCCAGTACTTC. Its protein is CASSRAPSGSQETQYF.

This CDR3 is CASSPGTGVNQPQHF. CDR3 bases: TGTGCCAGCAGCCCGGGGACAGGGGTCAATCAGCCCCAGCATTTT. The V and J genes are TRBV7-6 and TRBJ1-5; TRBD1 agrees at 10 bases. With V trimmed by 5 bases and J by 3 bases, 4 bases remained unmatched. From germline, CDR1 is SGHVS and CDR2 FNYEAQ. The CDR3 loop spans 15 amino acids. The full variable domain, with the rest looked up from reference TRBV7-6 and TRBJ1-5, is GAGVSQSPRYKVTKRGQDVALRCDPISGHVSLYWYRQALGQGPEFLTYFNYEAQQDKSGLPNDRFSAERPEGSISTLTIQRTEQRDSAMYRCASSPGTGVNQPQHFGDGTRLSIL.

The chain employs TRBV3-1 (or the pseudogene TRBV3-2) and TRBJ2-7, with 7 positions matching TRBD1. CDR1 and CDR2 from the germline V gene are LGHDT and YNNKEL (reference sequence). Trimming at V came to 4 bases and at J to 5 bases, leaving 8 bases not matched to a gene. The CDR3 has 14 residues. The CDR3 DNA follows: TGTGCCAGCAGCCCCCGACAGGGTAGAAACGAGCAGTACTTC. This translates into CASSPRQGRNEQYF.

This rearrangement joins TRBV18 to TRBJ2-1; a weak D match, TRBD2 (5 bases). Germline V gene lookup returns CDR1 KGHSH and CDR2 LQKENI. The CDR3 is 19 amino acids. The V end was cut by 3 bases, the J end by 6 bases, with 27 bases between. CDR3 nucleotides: TGTGCCAGCTCACCTCTTAGAACTAGTCCCTCGTTATCGCGCAATGAGCAGTTCTTC. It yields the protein CASSPLRTSPSLSRNEQFF.